This section outlines one T cell receptor beta chain sequence together with its context. Its cognate antigen is unknown. The purity of all sorted populations exceeded 95%. TCRB transcripts that were expressed got sequenced, as all of the isolated RNA had been reverse transcribed. Some clones are missing from TCRdb's copy, which holds only in-frame ones; the method was immunoSEQ multiplex PCR. The table records 220,000 or so clones, around 65% of them present only once. This sample is part of a study of beta chain features in type 1 diabetes. As for the study in general: Over all samples combined, about 99,000,000 sorted cells were examined.

Study outcomes and limitations: Any PCR bias toward short templates would affect both groups alike. Moderately but significantly shorter TCRB CDR3s were found in Type 1 diabetes patients in all four CD4+ subsets.

V was cut by 3 bases and J by 1 base, with 11 bases left in between. The CDR3 totals 15 residues. Germline loops: CDR1 SGHNT, CDR2 YYREEE (reference sequence). The specimen was naive CD4+ T cells from blood. The V call is TRBV5-4, the J call TRBJ2-4, with a possible D match to TRBD1 (6 bases). This clonotype originated in a man between 25 and 39 years old in good health. CDR3 protein: CASSSTGIAKNIQYF. The DNA of the CDR3 is TGTGCCAGCAGCTCTACAGGGATTGCCAAAAACATTCAGTACTTC.